This TCR beta chain was sequenced during a study of shared clonotypes between healthy human individuals (dated by TCRdb to between 2020 and 2021). As for the study more broadly: Three men and a couple of women, aged 18 to 49 years, made up the cohort. The study deeply sequenced blood TCR repertoires of about five healthy adults to estimate repertoire size and the extent of clonotype sharing between individuals. Libraries were prepared and TCR repertoires were sequenced by different laboratories using diverse techniques, in order to increase sequencing depth and limit assay-specific biases. Leukapheresis yielded between about 0.9 and 10 billion PBMCs per donor. For each donor, CD4 naive and CD4 memory were each given three plates, CD8 naive was given two plates, and CD8 memory was given one plate.

Only one count was recorded for this clone. This clone's antigen is unknown. No base qualities exist here, and no much larger clone lies one base off it. This CDR3 is also generated by other DNA sequences in the sample. Study-level results and caveats: Naive subsets generally had larger estimated clonotype richness than memory subsets did. Compared with non-shared clonotypes, clonotypes shared by all four sorted-subset donors had higher generation probabilities. When several donors were compared, the shared fraction of clonotypes was around 4.6% for naive CD4, around 3.5% for naive CD8, roughly 2.5% for memory CD4, and less than 0.45% for memory CD8. Based on pairwise subsampling, the degree of clonotype sharing among donors was expected to be affected by sequencing depth. The small number of donors limited the genetic and exposure-history diversity represented. Even with the large sequencing depth, rarefaction of the sorted-subset datasets indicated that sequencing was incomplete. Sampling was limited to blood, and TCR repertoires in tissue likely differ from TCR repertoires in blood.

The germline V gene specifies SGHRS as CDR1 and YFSETQ as CDR2. The CDR3 starts with the cysteine, ends with the phenylalanine, and has 13 residues. The sequence is cut down to CDR3 DNA, 39 bases in frame from base 1. V sheds 0 bases and J sheds 3 bases, leaving 6 bases between their ends. The donors were healthy, HIV-negative adults who had no recently reported acute infections or vaccinations. All donors were Caucasian adults living in Nashville, Tennessee, USA. Magnetic negative selection was used to enrich CD4+ T cells, after which naive cells were positively selected on CD45RA and the negative fraction became the memory subset. Blood was collected by leukapheresis, and PBMCs were isolated by Ficoll-Histopaque density gradient centrifugation and then cryopreserved in liquid nitrogen vapor phase. Analytical flow cytometry was used to check the purity and quantity of every magnetically sorted T cell population. From each sorted fraction, genomic DNA was isolated and quantified by UV absorbance on a Nanodrop 2000c.

Using the deep immunoSEQ assay, multiplex PCR amplified TCR CDR3 regions from genomic DNA. Genomic DNA extracted from each cell subset was distributed evenly over all wells of several immunoSEQ 96-well plates, and each plate served as one replicate. Each replicate PCR for sorted subsets received around 200 ng genomic DNA, equal to roughly 29,000 T cell genomes. Purified libraries were measured with a Qubit 3.0 fluorometer, size-checked on a Bioanalyzer 2100, and measured again with the KAPA Library Quantification kit. A separate single-read 150-cycle Illumina NextSeq 550 flow cell was used to sequence each immunoSEQ 96-well plate. Under the source paper's analysis protocol: The immunoSEQ output contained only junctional sequences without quality scores, so filtering could not match that applied to full-length reads. Sequences were annotated with PyIR, a Python wrapper for IgBLAST v1.9, and V/J genes and CDR3 were assigned using IMGT germline references. Reads were removed for weak V/J assignments (E-value above 1e-6), missing CDR3, stop codons, out-of-frame junctions, or ambiguous translated residues. V3J clonotypes were defined as sequences sharing the same inferred V gene, J gene, and CDR3 amino acid sequence. Percentage overlap between repertoires was computed as shared unique clonotypes divided by the size of the smaller repertoire. Repertoire richness was assessed with RTK rarefaction, the Chao1 estimator, and Recon v2.1 estimates of unobserved clonotypes. Generation probabilities were computed with OLGA for all TCRbeta clonotypes obtained by the gDNA method from a handful of donors. TCRdb stores this immuneACCESS table with in-frame sequences only. Part of the clones is absent; in the studies checked, under half of the shortfall reflects unresolved V genes, and no reason is known for the rest. That table gives V, J and clone size, and the DNA gave D and trimming. A total of over 2 million clones appear in this sample, roughly 92% of them only once. The ten largest clones capture 0.37% of the sample.

The material sequenced was naive CD4+ T cells from PBMCs. The cell subset or site label corresponds to: CD45RA+ positively selected. The chain employs TRBV5-1 and TRBJ1-2, with no D gene named confidently. The clonotype comes from a man aged 18-30 years in good health. Some clones in this sample may be carry-over from other donors' samples. CDR3 loop: CASSLVRDYGYTF. The DNA sequence is TGCGCCAGCAGCTTGGTCCGGGACTATGGCTACACCTTC.